This T cell receptor (beta chain) was sequenced for a study of blood T cell repertoires in COVID-19. Sequencing used immunoSEQ multiplex PCR; TCRdb keeps in-frame clones, though not all of them. Of about 250,000 clones in the sample, approximately 84% were seen once. This CDR3 spans 14 amino acids. The trim removed 8 bases at V and 2 bases at J, leaving 7 bases unmatched. Germline lookup yields CDR1 KGHSH and CDR2 LQKENI. The TCR originated in a woman in her fifties or sixties who had been exposed to COVID-19. Material for sequencing was PBMCs or T cells enriched from blood (not recorded which). The rearrangement links TRBV18 to TRBJ2-3, with 7 positions matching TRBD2. In nucleotides, the CDR3 is TGTGCCAGCGACCACGGGACTACCACAGATACGCAGTATTTT. Translating it yields CASDHGTTTDTQYF.